This T cell receptor beta chain originates from a study of T-cell reconstitution after alpha-beta-depleted transplantation in children. Study results and caveats: TCRbeta diversity was high at day 60 in some patients (a result of surviving recipient T cells and thymic progenitors). Reportedly, alpha-beta T cells present about two months post-transplant originated from several hundred expanded clones of graft origin. One year after transplant, T-cell counts and diversity came mostly from newly produced T cells.

This clonotype was counted many times. Its antigen remains unknown. Trimming removed 5 bases from V and 7 bases from J; junction bases left unmatched: 9. The CDR3 loop spans 14 amino acids. Unique molecular identifiers were used in preparing the TCRbeta library. TCRdb passed the PCR reads through MiXCR, listing each CDR3 protein once. The data show approximately 240,000 distinct CDR3 sequences, approximately 11% seen once. Here the sequenced sample was PBMCs, taken before TCRalphabeta/CD19-depleted stem cell transplant. The chain combines TRBV12-3 or TRBV12-4 with TRBJ2-7, with 9 bases fitting TRBD1. The clonotype comes from a child under two years old with acute myeloid leukemia, due to receive a stem cell transplant. The CDR3 here is CASSPGQGLGEQYF. Written as DNA, the CDR3 is TGTGCCAGCAGTCCCGGACAGGGGCTGGGGGAGCAGTACTTC.